The entry below describes one T cell receptor (beta chain). The antigen remains undetermined. This sample was taken from a study of radiotherapy plus CTLA-4 blockade in lung cancer. Study-wide results and caveats: How blood T cell clones changed early, along with interferon-beta, reportedly forecast response best. In blood, after radiotherapy plus ipilimumab, tumor-derived TCR clones expanded.

Trimming removed 0 bases at V and 6 bases at J, with 7 bases between. The V gene's germline CDR1 is SGDLS and CDR2 YYNGEE. This CDR3 contains 13 residues. Only in-frame clones appear in the TCRdb table, and some are missing; sequencing was by immunoSEQ multiplex PCR. The table lists around 82,000 clones, under 85% of them singletons. The gene calls are TRBV9 and TRBJ2-1; D is unresolved. The sample in question was peripheral blood, obtained from a patient treated with radiotherapy plus ipilimumab. The sequence was collected from a human donor with non-small cell lung cancer who had stable disease on radiotherapy plus ipilimumab. This CDR3 reads CASSVGAFNEQFF. CDR3 nucleotide sequence: TGTGCCAGCAGCGTAGGAGCTTTCAATGAGCAGTTCTTC.